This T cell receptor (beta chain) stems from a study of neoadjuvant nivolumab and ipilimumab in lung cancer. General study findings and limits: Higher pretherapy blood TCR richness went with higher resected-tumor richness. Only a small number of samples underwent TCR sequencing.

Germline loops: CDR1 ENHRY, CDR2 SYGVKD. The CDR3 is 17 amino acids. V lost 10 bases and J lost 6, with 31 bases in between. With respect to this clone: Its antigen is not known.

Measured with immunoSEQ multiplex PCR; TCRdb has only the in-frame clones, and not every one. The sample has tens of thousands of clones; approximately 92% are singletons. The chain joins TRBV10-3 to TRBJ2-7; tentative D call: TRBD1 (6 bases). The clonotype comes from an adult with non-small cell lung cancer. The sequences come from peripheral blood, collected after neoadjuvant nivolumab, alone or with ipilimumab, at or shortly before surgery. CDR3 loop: CATARVGSIGGRGEQYF. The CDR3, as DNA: TGTGCCACCGCTAGGGTTGGATCAATTGGGGGCCGAGGCGAGCAGTACTTC.